The text below deals with one T cell receptor (beta chain). Its antigen is as yet unknown. Using immunoSEQ multiplex PCR, the repertoire was profiled, and TCRdb retains in-frame clones only, with some absent. The sample lists roughly 100,000 clones; roughly 93% were seen once. The V end lost 6 bases, the J end lost 4 bases, and 9 bases lay between the germline ends. The CDR3 has 11 amino acids. CDR1 and CDR2 from the germline V gene are DFQATT and SNEGSKA (reference sequence). The data were obtained in a study of T cell responses to AZD1222 COVID-19 vaccine. Study conclusions and caveats: The donors showed a predominance of white British ancestry and of females, with possible underestimation of clonal diversity.

Sequencing was performed on peripheral blood, taken on day 0 of AZD1222 vaccination. The sequence was obtained from an adult in good health. The chain links TRBV20-1 to TRBJ1-2, with D possibly being TRBD1 (5 bases). The CDR3: CSALTGYGYTF. Here the CDR3 DNA reads TGCAGTGCGTTAACAGGCTATGGCTACACCTTC.